A selection of T cell receptor beta chains follows, all from one sample in a study of blood T cell repertoires in COVID-19. Using immunoSEQ multiplex PCR, the repertoire was profiled, and TCRdb retains in-frame clones only, with some absent. The sample lists 90,000 to 150,000 clones, over 65% occurring once. The source material was peripheral blood. Receptor source: a man between 65 and 80 years old with acute or convalescent COVID-19. The CDR3 runs from the conserved cysteine through the conserved F or W. Each record gives: V gene, clone size, D gene, CDR3 length, J gene, CDR3 protein. A D gene is named only where the DNA matches it firmly. Only part of the rows carry a size: once, few, many, or a class if the clone is expanded.

TRBV29-1,NA,NA,12,TRBJ2-2,CSVDRGTGELFF
TRBV29-1,few,TRBD2,14,TRBJ2-3,CSVEASGGSDTQYF
TRBV7-9,NA,TRBD2,17,TRBJ2-2,CASSPSSGSQSTGELFF
TRBV18,once,TRBD1,16,TRBJ2-3,CASSPPGQGPTDTQYF
TRBV6-5,NA,NA,13,TRBJ2-7,CASSRTATYEQYF
TRBV11-2,few,TRBD1,16,TRBJ2-1,CASSLVSTGSLNEQFF
TRBV12-5,once,NA,12,TRBJ1-2,CASGLVVSGYTF
TRBV27,NA,TRBD1,16,TRBJ2-7,CASSLSITATGYEQYF
TRBV5-1,NA,TRBD2,14,TRBJ2-7,CASSVGPTGGEQYF
TRBV11-2,NA,NA,13,TRBJ2-4,CADAVESGGIQYF
TRBV20-1,NA,TRBD2,14,TRBJ2-3,CSASWASGSDTQYF
TRBV3-1/TRBV3-2,NA,NA,20,TRBJ2-1,CASSQAKGVRAGDFYNEQFF
TRBV7-2,NA,NA,15,TRBJ2-3,CASSLALDTLDTQYF
TRBV7-9,NA,NA,13,TRBJ1-4,CASSLDTGEKLFF
TRBV28,NA,TRBD2,21,TRBJ2-7,CASAVYQGMGLAGVRTYEQYF
TRBV9,NA,TRBD2,18,TRBJ2-3,CASSVEQMTSGSKDTQYF
TRBV27,NA,NA,13,TRBJ2-7,CASSSQGSPEQYF
TRBV27,NA,TRBD2,14,TRBJ2-3,CASKPGLATDTQYF
TRBV5-1,NA,NA,16,TRBJ1-2,CASSLAGTPRDYGYTF
TRBV19,NA,TRBD1,15,TRBJ2-2,CASSSRDRDTGELFF
TRBV7-2,NA,NA,11,TRBJ2-7,CASSFSVEQYF
TRBV5-1,few,TRBD2,14,TRBJ2-7,CASSFATSGYEQYF
TRBV7-2,NA,TRBD2,15,TRBJ2-7,CASSFSGGPGFEQYF
TRBV19,NA,NA,14,TRBJ2-5,CASSRQASQETQYF
TRBV15,NA,NA,12,TRBJ1-5,CATSFFNQPQHF
TRBV28,few,NA,18,TRBJ2-7,CASSTLVLIGGSNYEQYF
TRBV12-5,NA,NA,17,TRBJ1-1,CASGLSQVTTFGTEAFF
TRBV4-2,NA,TRBD2,15,TRBJ2-1,CASSPHTGTSGEQFF
TRBV29-1,NA,NA,14,TRBJ1-2,CSVQQRGSDYGYTF
TRBV3-1/TRBV3-2,NA,TRBD2,13,TRBJ2-5,CASTGGGPETQYF
TRBV4-1,few,TRBD1,17,TRBJ2-6,CASSQTGEGSGANVLTF
TRBV7-9,NA,NA,15,TRBJ2-3,CASSPLTISTDTQYF
TRBV4-1,NA,NA,16,TRBJ2-2,CASSLRSGAPPGELFF